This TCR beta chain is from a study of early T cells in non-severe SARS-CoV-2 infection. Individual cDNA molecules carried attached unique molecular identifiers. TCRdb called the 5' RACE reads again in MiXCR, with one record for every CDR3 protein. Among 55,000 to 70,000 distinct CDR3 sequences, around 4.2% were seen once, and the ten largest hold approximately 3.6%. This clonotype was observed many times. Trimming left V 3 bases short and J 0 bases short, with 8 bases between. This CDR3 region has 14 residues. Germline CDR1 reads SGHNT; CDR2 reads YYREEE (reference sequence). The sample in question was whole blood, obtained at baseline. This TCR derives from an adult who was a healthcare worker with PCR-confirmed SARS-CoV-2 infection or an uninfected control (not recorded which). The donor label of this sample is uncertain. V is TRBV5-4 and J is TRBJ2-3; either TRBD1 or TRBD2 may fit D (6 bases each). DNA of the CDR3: TGTGCCAGCAGCTGGAGGGGGAGCACAGATACGCAGTATTTT. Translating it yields CASSWRGSTDTQYF.